The 18 T cell receptor beta chains below all came from one sample that was sequenced in a study of blood T cell repertoires in COVID-19. This table comes from immunoSEQ multiplex PCR, and its TCRdb copy is limited to in-frame clones, with some not included. The sample gives some 210,000 clones, about nine tenths of which show up once; around 4.8% is in the top ten. Material for sequencing was peripheral blood. The receptors shown here come from a woman aged 40 to 55 with acute or convalescent COVID-19.

V gene TRBV10-1 combines with J gene TRBJ1-6, with 7 positions matching TRBD1. CDR1 is WNHNN and CDR2 is SYGVQD in the germline V gene (reference sequence). CDR3 length: 15 residues. V gave up 11 bases and J gave up 0 bases; unmatched junction bases: 7. DNA for the CDR3: TGCGCCGTAACAGGGGCCCGCTCCTATAATTCACCCCTCCACTTT. Its protein product is CAVTGARSYNSPLHF.

V is TRBV19 and J is TRBJ1-2; TRBD1 might be the D (5 bases). Trimming left V 9 bases short and J 4 bases short, with 21 bases between. Germline-derived CDR1 and CDR2 are LNHDA and SQIVND (reference sequence). The CDR3 extends over 15 amino acids. The CDR3 region has the DNA TGTGCCAGCCGCGAACGGGGGAGTATCGGCTATGGCTACACCTTC. This codes for CASRERGSIGYGYTF.

The J gene is TRBJ1-3, the V gene TRBV19; TRBD1 aligns across 7 bases. V gave up 0 bases and J gave up 0 bases; unmatched junction bases: 11. Looked up from germline, CDR1 is LNHDA and CDR2 is SQIVND (reference sequence). This CDR3 has 19 residues. CDR3 amino acids: CASSIDRGDSAFSGNTIYF. CDR3 coding DNA: TGTGCCAGTAGTATAGATCGCGGGGACAGCGCTTTCTCTGGAAACACCATATATTTT.

The chain recombines TRBV19 with TRBJ2-1, with TRBD1 matching 8 bases. Germline CDR1 is LNHDA and CDR2 is SQIVND (reference sequence). Trimming cost V 7 bases and J 12 bases; bases outside gene matches: 8. This CDR3 comprises 12 residues. CDR3 loop: CASTGQGMTQFF. CDR3 coding DNA: TGTGCCAGTACTGGACAGGGAATGACGCAGTTCTTC. The full variable domain, completed using reference TRBV19 and TRBJ2-1, is DGGITQSPKYLFRKEGQNVTLSCEQNLNHDAMYWYRQDPGQGLRLIYYSQIVNDFQKGDIAEGYSVSREKKESFPLTVTSAQKNPTAFYLCASTGQGMTQFFGPGTRLTVL.

V usage is TRBV12-3 or TRBV12-4 and J usage is TRBJ1-2; D perhaps matches TRBD1 (6 bases). V lost 2 bases and J 4 bases, leaving 8 bases between the germline ends. The CDR3 length is 13 residues. The CDR3: CASSLPGAYGYTF. For the CDR3, the DNA is TGTGCCAGCAGTTTACCAGGGGCCTATGGCTACACCTTC.

This sequence joins TRBV10-3 and TRBJ2-6; no definite D call. Germline V gene sequence: CDR1 ENHRY, CDR2 SYGVKD. The CDR3 is 13 amino acids. V was clipped by 5 bases and J by 2 bases, with 4 bases between them. CDR3 sequence reads: CAISIAGANVLTF. CDR3 DNA sequence: TGTGCCATCAGTATAGCTGGGGCCAACGTCCTGACTTTC.

The chain is built from TRBV5-4 and TRBJ2-1; the match to TRBD2 covers 7 bases. The CDR3 extends over 14 amino acids. Germline CDR1 reads SGHNT; CDR2 reads YYREEE (reference sequence). With 4 bases clipped from V and 5 bases from J, the junction kept 6 bases outside the gene matches. DNA for the CDR3: TGTGCCAGCAGCCCCGGGACTACTAACAATGAGCAGTTCTTC. Encoded protein: CASSPGTTNNEQFF.

The gene calls are TRBV7-8 and TRBJ2-7, with TRBD2 matching 12 bases. The germline V gene has CDR1 SGHVS and CDR2 FQNEAQ. The CDR3 is 16 residues long. J was trimmed by 1 base and V by 5 bases; bases with no gene match: 6. The chain's CDR3 is CASSRSGTSGSYEQYV. The CDR3 nucleotides are TGTGCCAGCAGCAGGTCCGGGACTAGCGGGTCCTACGAGCAGTACGTC.

V gene TRBV4-1 combines with J gene TRBJ1-1, with a tentative D call TRBD1 (5 bases). Trimming shortened V by 1 base and J by 4 bases, and 10 bases separated the two germline ends. Germline V gives CDR1 MGHRA, CDR2 YSYEKL. The CDR3 is 14 residues long. This CDR3 is CASSQARVGTEAFF. The CDR3, as DNA: TGCGCCAGCAGCCAAGCCAGGGTTGGCACTGAAGCTTTCTTT.

J is TRBJ1-1 and V is TRBV2; 7 nucleotides align to TRBD1. This CDR3 has 14 amino acids. V trimming: 5 bases; J trimming: 4 bases; junction bases outside the gene matches: 7. Germline CDR1 SNHLY, CDR2 FYNNEI. The DNA of the CDR3 is TGTGCCAGCAGTACTGGACAGGTTGGCACTGAAGCTTTCTTT. This gives the protein CASSTGQVGTEAFF.

The J gene is TRBJ1-1, the V gene TRBV5-1, with 10 bases lining up with TRBD1. J was trimmed by 5 bases and V by 0 bases; bases with no gene match: 10. The CDR3 covers 17 residues. Per the germline V gene, CDR1 is SGHRS and CDR2 is YFSETQ. CDR3 nucleotide sequence: TGCGCCAGCAGCTTGGACCCAGCCGGACAGGGGGGGACTGAAGCTTTCTTT. Its translation: CASSLDPAGQGGTEAFF.

The rearrangement links TRBV27 to TRBJ2-4; D is possibly TRBD1 (6 bases). The CDR3 runs 19 residues. V lost 4 bases and J lost 0, with 22 bases in between. Germline CDR1 is MNHEY and CDR2 is SMNVEV (reference sequence). The CDR3 nucleotides are TGTGCCAGCAGTTCCGACAGGAGGTCCGATACTCTAGCCAAAAACATTCAGTACTTC. Translating it yields CASSSDRRSDTLAKNIQYF.

In this sample, this clone turned up once. The chain combines TRBV9 with TRBJ2-3; TRBD2 aligns across 8 bases. The V gene end was trimmed by 0 bases and the J gene end by 1 base; junction bases not matched to a gene: 13. The CDR3 sequence is 19 residues long. Per the germline V gene, CDR1 is SGDLS and CDR2 is YYNGEE. The CDR3: CASSVAGGHISMGTDTQYF. The CDR3 region has the DNA TGTGCCAGCAGCGTAGCGGGGGGGCATATCTCCATGGGCACAGATACGCAGTATTTT.

The rearrangement uses TRBV7-9 and TRBJ1-1, with 7 bases that match TRBD1. The V and J ends lost 4 bases and 3 bases, in that order; junction bases with no gene match: 17. CDR1 is SEHNR and CDR2 is FQNEAQ in the germline V gene (reference sequence). The CDR3 spans 18 residues. In nucleotides, the CDR3 is TGTGCCAGCAGCTCACCAGCTCGGACAGGAATGGGTCACACTGAAGCTTTCTTT. Protein sequence: CASSSPARTGMGHTEAFF. The full variable domain, rest sourced from reference TRBV7-9 and TRBJ1-1, is DTGVSQNPRHKITKRGQNVTFRCDPISEHNRLYWYRQTLGQGPEFLTYFQNEAQLEKSRLLSDRFSAERPKGSFSTLEIQRTEQGDSAMYLCASSSPARTGMGHTEAFFGQGTRLTVV.

This CDR3 reads CASSPSQGYEQYV. The CDR3 coding sequence is TGTGCCAGCTCACCATCACAGGGCTACGAGCAGTACGTC. The chain uses TRBV18 and TRBJ2-7, with D possibly TRBD1 on 6 matching bases. Trimming removed 2 bases at V and 3 bases at J, with 8 bases between. This CDR3 is 13 amino acids long. Germline-derived CDR1 and CDR2 are KGHSH and LQKENI.

The chain is built from TRBV19 and TRBJ1-1; D is uncertain. Germline V gives CDR1 LNHDA, CDR2 SQIVND (reference sequence). Deletions cut 3 bases from V and 5 bases from J, with 4 bases between. CDR3 length: 11 residues. CDR3 protein: CASSILTEAFF. The DNA for the CDR3 is TGTGCCAGTAGTATCTTGACTGAAGCTTTCTTT.

The rearrangement links TRBV6-5 to TRBJ1-2, with 8 bases identical to TRBD1. The CDR3 is 14 residues long. CDR1 is MNHEY and CDR2 is SVGAGI in the germline V gene. J gave up 1 base and V 5 bases, and 3 bases lay outside the gene matches. The CDR3 bases are TGTGCCAGCAGTAACAGGGGGGGTAACTATGGCTACACCTTC. This codes for CASSNRGGNYGYTF.

This chain connects TRBV5-6 to TRBJ1-4; TRBD1 might be the D (6 bases). V lost 4 bases, J lost 4 bases, and 11 bases lay in between. The CDR3 length is 14 residues. Germline CDR1 is SGHDT and CDR2 is YYEEEE. The DNA of the CDR3 is TGTGCCAGCAGCCGGACAGTCTATAATGAAAAACTGTTTTTT. Translating gives CASSRTVYNEKLFF.